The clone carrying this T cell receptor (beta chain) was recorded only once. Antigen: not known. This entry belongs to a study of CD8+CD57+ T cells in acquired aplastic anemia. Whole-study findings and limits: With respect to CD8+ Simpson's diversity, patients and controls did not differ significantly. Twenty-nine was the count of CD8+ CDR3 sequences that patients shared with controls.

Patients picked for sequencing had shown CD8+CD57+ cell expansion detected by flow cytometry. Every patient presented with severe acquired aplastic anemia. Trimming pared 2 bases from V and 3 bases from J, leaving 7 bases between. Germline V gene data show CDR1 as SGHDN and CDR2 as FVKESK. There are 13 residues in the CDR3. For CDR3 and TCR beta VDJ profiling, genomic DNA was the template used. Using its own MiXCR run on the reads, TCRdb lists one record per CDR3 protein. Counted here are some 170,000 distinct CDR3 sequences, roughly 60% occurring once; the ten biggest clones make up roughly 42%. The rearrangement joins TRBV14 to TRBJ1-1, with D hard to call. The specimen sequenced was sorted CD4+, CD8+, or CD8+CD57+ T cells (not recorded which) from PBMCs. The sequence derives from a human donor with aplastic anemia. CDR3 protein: CASSQYTDTEAFF. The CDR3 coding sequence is TGTGCCAGCAGCCAATACACAGACACTGAAGCTTTCTTT.